The 28 T cell receptor beta chains below all came from one sample that was sequenced in a study of blood T cell repertoires in COVID-19. The method was immunoSEQ multiplex PCR; TCRdb's version includes in-frame clones alone and lacks a portion of them. The sample lists 300,000 to 400,000 clones, around 90% occurring once. Sequenced material: peripheral blood. These receptors were collected from a man aged 30 to 39 with COVID-19, enrolled during active disease.

The CDR3, as DNA: TGTGCCAGTAGCCAGACAGCCTATTACAATGAGCAGTTCTTC. Protein product: CASSQTAYYNEQFF. The V gene is TRBV19, the J gene TRBJ2-1, with a possible D match to TRBD1 (5 bases). This CDR3 comprises 14 residues. The V and J ends lost 6 bases and 4 bases respectively, with 13 bases between them. Germline V CDR1 and CDR2: LNHDA, SQIVND (reference sequence).

The chain is built from TRBV18 and TRBJ1-5, with 7 bases matching TRBD1. V dropped 3 bases and J dropped 0; count of bases not matched to a gene: 2. Germline CDR1 and CDR2: KGHSH and LQKENI. This CDR3 is built from 15 residues. The CDR3 is CASSPRDSSNQPQHF. The CDR3 DNA follows: TGTGCCAGCTCACCGAGGGACAGTAGCAATCAGCCCCAGCATTTT.

This clone has just one count. V is TRBV5-4 and J is TRBJ1-1; 8 bases fit TRBD1. The trim removed 3 bases at V and 5 bases at J, leaving 9 bases unmatched. The CDR3 contains 15 residues. Germline lookup yields CDR1 SGHNT and CDR2 YYREEE (reference sequence). The CDR3: CASSSMNRGGTEAFF. CDR3 DNA sequence: TGTGCCAGCAGCTCAATGAACAGGGGGGGGACTGAAGCTTTCTTT.

This rearrangement joins TRBV19 to TRBJ2-7; 8 bases match TRBD2. The germline gives CDR1 LNHDA, CDR2 SQIVND (reference sequence). V was clipped by 1 base and J by 4 bases; unmatched bases: 9. The CDR3 covers 16 residues. The CDR3 nucleotides are TGTGCCAGTAGTATAGCCGGGGGGGCGATGACTTACGAGCAGTACTTC. Its protein is CASSIAGGAMTYEQYF.

V and J are TRBV7-3 and TRBJ2-2, with 8 bases aligning to TRBD2. The germline V gene has CDR1 SGHTA and CDR2 FQGTGA. V trimming: 4 bases; J trimming: 2 bases; junction bases outside the gene matches: 6. This CDR3 has 16 residues. The CDR3: CASSSLGRANTGELFF. As DNA, the CDR3 is TGTGCCAGCAGCTCCCTCGGGAGGGCAAACACCGGGGAGCTGTTTTTT.

This clone was counted a single time. The CDR3 DNA sequence: TGTGCCAGCAGCCACCTTACAGGGGGCGGGGGCCCTGGTAATGAAAAACTGTTTTTT. This codes for CASSHLTGGGGPGNEKLFF. The chain couples TRBV4-2 to TRBJ1-4, with TRBD1 matching 9 bases. Germline lookup yields CDR1 LGHNA and CDR2 YNFKEQ. This CDR3 region has 19 residues. With V trimmed by 3 bases and J by 4 bases, 15 bases remained unmatched.

The chain combines TRBV5-4 with TRBJ2-5; TRBD2 aligns across 9 bases. V lost 0 bases, J lost 5 bases, and 8 bases stayed unmatched. The CDR3 length is 16 residues. Germline lookup yields CDR1 SGHNT and CDR2 YYREEE (reference sequence). The CDR3 is CASSLGSLAGVETQYF. The CDR3 nucleotides read TGTGCCAGCAGCTTGGGATCCTTAGCGGGAGTGGAGACCCAGTACTTC.

This clone was seen a few times. The rearrangement uses TRBV7-9 and TRBJ1-1; D gene unclear. Germline V gene data show CDR1 as SEHNR and CDR2 as FQNEAQ (reference sequence). Trimming pared 5 bases from V and 2 bases from J, leaving 6 bases between. There are 12 residues in the CDR3. The CDR3 sequence: CASSPLNTEAFF. As DNA, the CDR3 is TGTGCCAGCAGCCCCCTAAACACTGAAGCTTTCTTT.

The chain has TRBV2 and TRBJ1-1; D is possibly TRBD1 (6 bases). The CDR3 is 13 amino acids. Germline V gene sequence: CDR1 SNHLY, CDR2 FYNNEI. V was pared by 5 bases and J by 4 bases, with 11 bases between. The CDR3 sequence is CASSYQGTTEAFF. CDR3 DNA: TGTGCCAGCAGTTATCAGGGGACCACTGAAGCTTTCTTT.

The rearrangement uses TRBV29-1 and TRBJ1-6; the D gene is possibly TRBD1 (5 bases). Trimming stripped 7 bases from V and 9 bases from J, with 19 bases between. This CDR3 has 14 amino acids. Per the germline V gene, CDR1 is SQVTM and CDR2 is ANQGSEA. CDR3 nucleotides: TGCAGCGCGCGAGAGGGAGGCCAGGGTTCACCCCTCCACTTT. Protein product: CSAREGGQGSPLHF.

This chain links TRBV6-2 or TRBV6-3 with TRBJ2-4; D may be TRBD2 (6 bases). The CDR3 length is 16 residues. The germline V gene encodes CDR1 MNHEY and CDR2 SVGEGT. The V and J ends lost 5 bases and 0 bases respectively, with 14 bases between them. The CDR3 DNA reads TGTGCCAGCAGTCCGGCGGGGTCCCTAGCCAAAAACATTCAGTACTTC. This gives the protein CASSPAGSLAKNIQYF.

The rearrangement joins TRBV18 to TRBJ2-1; the match to TRBD2 covers 12 bases. CDR3 length: 19 amino acids. The V segment lost 3 bases and the J segment 2 bases; nucleotides outside the gene matches: 11. Germline CDR1 KGHSH, CDR2 LQKENI. DNA of the CDR3: TGTGCCAGCTCACCGAGACAGGGAGGACTAGCGGGAACCTACAATGAGCAGTTCTTC. Translating it yields CASSPRQGGLAGTYNEQFF.

In DNA form, the CDR3 reads TGTGCCAGCAGTTTAATCGGGGACAGGGTTTATAGGTCGTCCTACGAGCAGTACTTC. Amino acids: CASSLIGDRVYRSSYEQYF. The gene calls are TRBV27 and TRBJ2-7; 9 nucleotides line up with TRBD1. The J segment lost 1 base and the V segment lost 2 bases, leaving 15 bases of the junction unmatched. CDR1 is MNHEY, CDR2 SMNVEV, per germline (reference sequence). CDR3 length: 19 residues.

The chain uses TRBV13 and TRBJ1-1; 9 positions match TRBD1. CDR1 is PRHDT, CDR2 FYEKMQ, per germline (reference sequence). This CDR3 region has 17 residues. V shed 2 bases and J 0 bases; nucleotides not matched to a gene: 7. CDR3 sequence reads: CASSLSGTGSMNTEAFF. In nucleotides, the CDR3 is TGTGCCAGCAGCTTATCCGGGACAGGGTCCATGAACACTGAAGCTTTCTTT.

This clone was recorded a few times. The chain combines TRBV7-3 with TRBJ1-6; 7 positions agree with TRBD1. V was clipped by 2 bases and J by 2 bases; unmatched bases: 0. In germline, CDR1 is SGHTA, CDR2 FQGTGA. The CDR3 length is 15 residues. The CDR3 region has the DNA TGTGCCAGCAGCTTAGGACAGGCCTATAATTCACCCCTCCACTTT. It encodes CASSLGQAYNSPLHF.

The chain joins TRBV7-8 to TRBJ2-1, with 7 bases that match TRBD2. V trimming: 4 bases; J trimming: 4 bases; junction bases outside the gene matches: 7. The CDR3 extends over 15 amino acids. CDR1 is SGHVS, CDR2 FQNEAQ, per germline. The CDR3 reads CASSSSGIGYNEQFF. The CDR3 DNA reads as TGTGCCAGCAGCTCGAGCGGGATTGGGTACAATGAGCAGTTCTTC.

The chain recombines TRBV19 with TRBJ2-7; TRBD2 matches at 7 bases. After removal of 3 bases from V and 0 bases from J, the junction contained 2 bases not matched to a gene. This CDR3 spans 14 amino acids. Germline V gives CDR1 LNHDA, CDR2 SQIVND (reference sequence). The DNA of the CDR3 is TGTGCCAGTAGTATGGGAGGGGACTCCTACGAGCAGTACTTC. Its protein is CASSMGGDSYEQYF.

The J gene is TRBJ1-1, the V gene TRBV7-9, with TRBD1 as a possible D gene (5 bases). Trimming removed 1 base at V and 6 bases at J, with 12 bases between. Germline-derived CDR1 and CDR2 are SEHNR and FQNEAQ (reference sequence). CDR3 length: 14 residues. The CDR3 sequence is CASSLVFVGAEAFF. CDR3 bases: TGTGCCAGCAGCTTAGTATTCGTAGGGGCTGAAGCTTTCTTT. The whole variable domain, filled in from reference TRBV7-9 and TRBJ1-1, reads DTGVSQNPRHKITKRGQNVTFRCDPISEHNRLYWYRQTLGQGPEFLTYFQNEAQLEKSRLLSDRFSAERPKGSFSTLEIQRTEQGDSAMYLCASSLVFVGAEAFFGQGTRLTVV.

The rearrangement uses TRBV9 and TRBJ2-1, with D perhaps TRBD1 (5 bases). The germline gives CDR1 SGDLS, CDR2 YYNGEE. The V and J ends lost 0 bases and 1 base respectively, with 8 bases between them. The CDR3 runs to 15 residues. CDR3 sequence reads: CASSVAGLSYNEQFF. DNA of the CDR3: TGTGCCAGCAGCGTAGCAGGGTTGTCCTACAATGAGCAGTTCTTC.

V and J are TRBV2 and TRBJ1-6; TRBD1 aligns across 12 bases. The CDR3 loop spans 15 amino acids. Germline loops: CDR1 SNHLY, CDR2 FYNNEI. V lost 8 bases, J lost 7 bases, and 6 bases stayed unmatched. The CDR3 coding sequence is TGTGCCAGCGCGGGACAGGGGGCAGGGAATTCACCCCTCCACTTT. As protein: CASAGQGAGNSPLHF.

The V call is TRBV7-3, the J call TRBJ1-3, with TRBD1 matching 9 bases. J lost 0 bases, V lost 3 bases, and 6 bases had no gene match. This CDR3 region has 17 residues. The germline CDR1 and CDR2 sequences are SGHTA and FQGTGA. Here the CDR3 DNA reads TGTGCCAGCAGCTTGGCCGGGACAGGGACCTCTGGAAACACCATATATTTT. Protein sequence: CASSLAGTGTSGNTIYF. Filled out from reference TRBV7-3 and TRBJ1-3, the complete variable domain reads GAGVSQTPSNKVTEKGKYVELRCDPISGHTALYWYRQSLGQGPEFLIYFQGTGAADDSGLPNDRFFAVRPEGSVSTLKIQRTERGDSAVYLCASSLAGTGTSGNTIYFGEGSWLTVV.

The rearrangement joins TRBV19 to TRBJ2-5, with 7 bases fitting TRBD1. The CDR3 has 15 amino acids. The germline V gene encodes CDR1 LNHDA and CDR2 SQIVND (reference sequence). V lost 5 bases to trimming and J lost 5 bases; unmatched junction nucleotides: 11. CDR3 loop: CASSEQGSLRETQYF. The CDR3 nucleotides read TGTGCCAGTAGTGAACAGGGGTCCCTGCGGGAGACCCAGTACTTC. The whole variable domain, filled in from reference TRBV19 and TRBJ2-5, reads DGGITQSPKYLFRKEGQNVTLSCEQNLNHDAMYWYRQDPGQGLRLIYYSQIVNDFQKGDIAEGYSVSREKKESFPLTVTSAQKNPTAFYLCASSEQGSLRETQYFGPGTRLLVL.

V usage is TRBV5-5 and J usage is TRBJ1-1, with D perhaps matching TRBD1 (6 bases). The CDR3 covers 15 residues. The germline V and J ends were trimmed by 3 bases and 6 bases, with 18 bases remaining between them. Germline CDR1 reads SGHKS; CDR2 reads YYEKEE (reference sequence). The DNA for the CDR3 is TGTGCCAGCAGCTCCCTAAGGGGGAGGGTGGCTGAAGCTTTCTTT. Amino acid sequence: CASSSLRGRVAEAFF.

The rearrangement joins TRBV27 to TRBJ1-2; D gene ambiguous. The CDR3 covers 16 residues. The germline CDR1 and CDR2 sequences are MNHEY and SMNVEV (reference sequence). The V end was cut by 5 bases, the J end by 0 bases, with 16 bases between. The CDR3 nucleotides read TGTGCCAGCAGTCCGCTTTTCCTCAGGACTAACTATGGCTACACCTTC. This gives the protein CASSPLFLRTNYGYTF.

The chain is built from TRBV20-1 and TRBJ1-2; no clear D gene. The V end lost 3 bases, the J end lost 3 bases, and 20 bases lay between the germline ends. CDR3 length: 16 amino acids. Looked up from germline, CDR1 is DFQATT and CDR2 is SNEGSKA (reference sequence). CDR3 coding DNA: TGCAGTGCTAGTATAGGACGGAGGACCGGGGACTATGGCTACACCTTC. It codes for CSASIGRRTGDYGYTF.

The rearrangement links TRBV4-3 to TRBJ1-1; D is unclear. There are 16 residues in the CDR3. From germline, CDR1 is LGHNA and CDR2 YSLEER. V lost 0 bases and J 2 bases, leaving 13 bases between the germline ends. CDR3 region: CASSQDNQIVNTEAFF. The CDR3, as DNA: TGCGCCAGCAGCCAAGATAACCAGATCGTAAACACTGAAGCTTTCTTT.

This clone was recorded a few times. V gene TRBV4-3 combines with J gene TRBJ1-1; D unresolved. V lost 2 bases, J lost 1 base, and 14 bases lay in between. Germline V gene sequence: CDR1 LGHNA, CDR2 YSLEER. This CDR3 is built from 16 residues. This CDR3 is CASSQSLLNRNTEAFF. DNA of the CDR3: TGCGCCAGCAGCCAAAGCCTATTAAACAGGAACACTGAAGCTTTCTTT.

This chain uses TRBV14 with TRBJ2-5; the D is unclear. CDR3 length equals 15 residues. Germline assignment: CDR1 SGHDN and CDR2 FVKESK. Between the trimmed V and J ends, which lost 4 bases and 3 bases, there was a span of 15 bases. The CDR3 spells CASSRRSLQEETQYF. Written as DNA, the CDR3 is TGTGCCAGCAGCCGCCGCTCGCTTCAGGAAGAGACCCAGTACTTC.